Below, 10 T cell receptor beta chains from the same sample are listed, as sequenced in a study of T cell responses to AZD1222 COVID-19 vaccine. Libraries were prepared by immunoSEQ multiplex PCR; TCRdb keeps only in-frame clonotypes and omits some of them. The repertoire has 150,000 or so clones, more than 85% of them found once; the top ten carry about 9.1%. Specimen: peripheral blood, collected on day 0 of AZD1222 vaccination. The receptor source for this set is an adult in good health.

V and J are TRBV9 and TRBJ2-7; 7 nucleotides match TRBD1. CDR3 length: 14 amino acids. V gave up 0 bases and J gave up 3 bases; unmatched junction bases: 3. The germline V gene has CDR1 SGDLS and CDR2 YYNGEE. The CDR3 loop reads CASSVEGTDYEQYF. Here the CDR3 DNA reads TGTGCCAGCAGCGTAGAAGGGACAGACTACGAGCAGTACTTC. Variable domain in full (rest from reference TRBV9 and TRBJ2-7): DSGVTQTPKHLITATGQRVTLRCSPRSGDLSVYWYQQSLDQGLQFLIQYYNGEERAKGNILERFSAQQFPDLHSELNLSSLELGDSALYFCASSVEGTDYEQYFGPGTRLTVT.

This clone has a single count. The CDR3 sequence is CASSLVQGGRGSEKLFF. CDR3 DNA: TGCGCCAGCAGCTTGGTGCAGGGGGGCAGGGGATCTGAAAAACTGTTTTTT. The chain uses TRBV5-1 and TRBJ1-4, with 7 nucleotides matching TRBD1. This CDR3 is 17 amino acids long. Germline V gene lookup returns CDR1 SGHRS and CDR2 YFSETQ. The V segment lost 0 bases and the J segment 7 bases; nucleotides outside the gene matches: 12. Using reference TRBV5-1 and TRBJ1-4 for the parts outside the CDR3, the full variable domain is KAGVTQTPRYLIKTRGQQVTLSCSPISGHRSVSWYQQTPGQGLQFLFEYFSETQRNKGNFPGRFSGRQFSNSRSEMNVSTLELGDSALYLCASSLVQGGRGSEKLFFGSGTQLSVL.

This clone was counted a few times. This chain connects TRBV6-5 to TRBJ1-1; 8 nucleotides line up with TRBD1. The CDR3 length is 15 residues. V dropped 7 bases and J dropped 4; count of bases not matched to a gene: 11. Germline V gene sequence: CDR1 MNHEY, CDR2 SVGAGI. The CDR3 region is CASTQDPGTGTEAFF. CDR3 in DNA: TGTGCCAGCACTCAGGACCCGGGGACAGGCACTGAAGCTTTCTTT.

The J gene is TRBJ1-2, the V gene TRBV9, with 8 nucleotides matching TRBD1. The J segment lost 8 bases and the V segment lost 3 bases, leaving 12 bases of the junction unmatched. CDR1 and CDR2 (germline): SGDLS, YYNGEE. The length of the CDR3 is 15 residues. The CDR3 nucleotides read TGTGCCAGCAGCGACGACAGGGGTTGGTCGGGCGGCTACACCTTC. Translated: CASSDDRGWSGGYTF.

The CDR3 is CASLRGEAYNEQFF. The CDR3 bases are TGTGCCAGCCTCCGGGGGGAGGCATACAATGAGCAGTTCTTC. J is TRBJ2-1 and V is TRBV28, with 7 bases matching TRBD2. Trimming removed 8 bases from V and 4 bases from J; junction bases left unmatched: 8. The CDR3 has 14 residues. Germline loops: CDR1 MDHEN, CDR2 SYDVKM.

The CDR3 bases are TGTGCCATCACCGTGGACAGGTTAAGCGGCTACACCTTC. This translates into CAITVDRLSGYTF. This rearrangement joins TRBV10-3 to TRBJ1-2, with 7 bases lining up with TRBD1. After removal of 7 bases from V and 8 bases from J, the junction contained 10 bases not matched to a gene. Looked up from germline, CDR1 is ENHRY and CDR2 is SYGVKD. The CDR3 is made up of 13 amino acids.

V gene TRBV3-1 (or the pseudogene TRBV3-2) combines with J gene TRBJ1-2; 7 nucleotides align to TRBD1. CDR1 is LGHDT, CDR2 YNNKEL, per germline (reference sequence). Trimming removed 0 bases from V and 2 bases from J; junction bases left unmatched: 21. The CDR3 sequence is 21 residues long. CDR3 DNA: TGTGCCAGCAGCCAAGATCGGCGCCCCCGAACAACAGGGGACACCAACTATGGCTACACCTTC. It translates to CASSQDRRPRTTGDTNYGYTF.

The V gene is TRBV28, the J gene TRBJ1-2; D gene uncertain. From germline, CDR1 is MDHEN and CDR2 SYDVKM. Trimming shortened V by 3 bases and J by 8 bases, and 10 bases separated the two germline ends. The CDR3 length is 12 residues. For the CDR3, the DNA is TGTGCCAGCAGTTTCGAAAAGCGAGGCTACACCTTC. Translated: CASSFEKRGYTF.

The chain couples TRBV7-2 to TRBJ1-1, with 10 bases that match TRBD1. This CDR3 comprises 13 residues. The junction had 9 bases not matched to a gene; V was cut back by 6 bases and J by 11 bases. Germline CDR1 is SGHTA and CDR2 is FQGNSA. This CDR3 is CASSFAGTGVAFF. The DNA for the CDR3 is TGTGCCAGCAGTTTCGCGGGGACAGGGGTGGCTTTCTTT.

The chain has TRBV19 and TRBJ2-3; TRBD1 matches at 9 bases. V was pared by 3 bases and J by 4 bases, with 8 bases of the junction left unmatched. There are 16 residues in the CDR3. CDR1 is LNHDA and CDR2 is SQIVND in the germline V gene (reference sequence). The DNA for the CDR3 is TGTGCCAGTAGTATTCTCACCGGGACAGGGTCAGATACGCAGTATTTT. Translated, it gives CASSILTGTGSDTQYF.